The 15 T cell receptor beta chains listed next were all sequenced from one sample in a study of T cell responses to AZD1222 COVID-19 vaccine. Sequenced by immunoSEQ multiplex PCR; TCRdb stores in-frame clones only, minus some. The sample holds about 120,000 clones, about nine tenths seen once. The sample was peripheral blood, taken on day 0 of AZD1222 vaccination. The receptors stem from an adult in good health.

J is TRBJ2-3 and V is TRBV19, with TRBD1 matching 9 bases. The germline gives CDR1 LNHDA, CDR2 SQIVND (reference sequence). This CDR3 has 14 amino acids. The J segment lost 2 bases and the V segment lost 6 bases, leaving 3 bases of the junction unmatched. The CDR3 DNA reads TGTGCCAGTAGCGGACAGGGGTACACAGATACGCAGTATTTT. Encoded protein: CASSGQGYTDTQYF.

The rearrangement uses TRBV7-9 and TRBJ1-2; the match to TRBD1 covers 9 bases. The CDR3 has 15 residues. Germline CDR1 and CDR2: SEHNR and FQNEAQ (reference sequence). V shed 4 bases, J shed 6 bases, and the junction held 9 bases outside the gene matches. DNA of the CDR3: TGTGCCAGCAGCTCTTCCGGGACAGGGAAGGATGGCTACACCTTC. This encodes CASSSSGTGKDGYTF.

Here the CDR3 reads CASSQVLAGGPGTGELFF. As DNA, the CDR3 is TGCGCCAGCAGCCAGGTACTAGCGGGAGGGCCCGGCACCGGGGAGCTGTTTTTT. The genes are TRBV4-1 and TRBJ2-2, with 13 bases lining up with TRBD2. Per the germline V gene, CDR1 is MGHRA and CDR2 is YSYEKL. Trimming removed 3 bases from V and 4 bases from J; junction bases left unmatched: 8. The CDR3 runs 18 residues.

The J gene is TRBJ2-3, the V gene TRBV18, with a weak D call TRBD2 (6 bases). The V end was cut by 1 base, the J end by 2 bases, with 7 bases between. CDR3 length equals 14 residues. Germline V gene lookup returns CDR1 KGHSH and CDR2 LQKENI. The CDR3 sequence: CASSPREATDTQYF. The CDR3 nucleotides read TGTGCCAGCTCACCACGGGAGGCCACAGATACGCAGTATTTT. Using reference TRBV18 and TRBJ2-3 for the parts outside the CDR3, the full variable domain is NAGVMQNPRHLVRRRGQEARLRCSPMKGHSHVYWYRQLPEEGLKFMVYLQKENIIDESGMPKERFSAEFPKEGPSILRIQQVVRGDSAAYFCASSPREATDTQYFGPGTRLTVL.

V is TRBV7-9 and J is TRBJ2-7; TRBD2 is a possible D gene (5 bases). CDR1 and CDR2 from the germline V gene are SEHNR and FQNEAQ (reference sequence). V was cut by 0 bases and J by 7 bases, with 10 bases left in between. The CDR3 is 13 amino acids. The CDR3 is CASSLAGGWEQYF. The CDR3 nucleotides read TGTGCCAGCAGCTTAGCTGGCGGGTGGGAGCAGTACTTC. Together with reference TRBV7-9 and TRBJ2-7, the CDR3 gives the full variable domain: DTGVSQNPRHKITKRGQNVTFRCDPISEHNRLYWYRQTLGQGPEFLTYFQNEAQLEKSRLLSDRFSAERPKGSFSTLEIQRTEQGDSAMYLCASSLAGGWEQYFGPGTRLTVT.

J is TRBJ1-6 and V is TRBV30; D is unclear. With 3 bases removed from V and 6 bases from J, the gap between germline ends came to 18 bases. The CDR3 is 16 residues long. The germline V gene has CDR1 GTSNPN and CDR2 SVGIG (reference sequence). CDR3 region: CAWSPQDGIGNSPLHF. In DNA, the CDR3 is TGTGCCTGGAGCCCCCAAGATGGGATCGGTAATTCACCCCTCCACTTT.

V is TRBV5-8 and J is TRBJ2-7; D gene ambiguous. V was trimmed by 5 bases and J by 2 bases, leaving 17 bases between them. CDR1 and CDR2 (germline): SGHTS, YDEGEE. This CDR3 spans 15 amino acids. CDR3: CASRTGPAKTYEQYF. Here the CDR3 DNA reads TGTGCCAGCAGAACCGGACCTGCCAAAACCTACGAGCAGTACTTC.

The chain has TRBV9 and TRBJ2-1, with 9 bases matching TRBD2. Germline assignment: CDR1 SGDLS and CDR2 YYNGEE. The ends lost 6 bases at V and 0 bases at J; junction bases unmatched: 10. CDR3 length: 17 residues. The CDR3 sequence: CASTPLSGRLSYNEQFF. The DNA for the CDR3 is TGTGCCAGCACCCCCCTAAGCGGGAGGCTCTCCTACAATGAGCAGTTCTTC.

The CDR3 nucleotides are TGTGCCAGCAGCTTAGTAACCATCCCACTCAATGAGCAGTTCTTC. It translates to CASSLVTIPLNEQFF. This rearrangement joins TRBV7-9 to TRBJ2-1; D gene ambiguous. The CDR3 totals 15 residues. Germline V gene data show CDR1 as SEHNR and CDR2 as FQNEAQ (reference sequence). Trimming pared 1 base from V and 6 bases from J, leaving 13 bases between.

The rearrangement joins TRBV11-2 to TRBJ2-1, with 10 bases aligning to TRBD1. J lost 4 bases, V lost 7 bases, and 4 bases had no gene match. The germline V gene encodes CDR1 SGHAT and CDR2 FQNNGV. The CDR3 runs to 14 residues. CDR3: CASNKGQGYNEQFF. DNA of the CDR3: TGTGCCAGCAACAAGGGACAGGGGTACAATGAGCAGTTCTTC.

The rearrangement links TRBV5-4 to TRBJ1-5, with D perhaps matching TRBD1 (5 bases). Trimming pared 4 bases from V and 3 bases from J, leaving 20 bases between. The CDR3 is 17 amino acids. CDR1 and CDR2 from the germline V gene are SGHNT and YYREEE (reference sequence). This CDR3 reads CASSPGPRGMANQPQHF. In DNA, the CDR3 is TGTGCCAGCAGCCCGGGACCGCGGGGAATGGCCAATCAGCCCCAGCATTTT.

This sequence joins TRBV9 and TRBJ1-4; D call uncertain. CDR3 length equals 15 residues. The germline gives CDR1 SGDLS, CDR2 YYNGEE. V lost 0 bases to trimming and J lost 0 bases, with 6 bases between them. CDR3: CASSVAQATNEKLFF. The CDR3 coding sequence is TGTGCCAGCAGCGTAGCGCAGGCAACTAATGAAAAACTGTTTTTT.

CDR3 sequence (DNA): TGTGCCAGCAACCAAGCGGGAAGTATTTACGAGCAGTACTTC. It yields the protein CASNQAGSIYEQYF. The V and J genes are TRBV28 and TRBJ2-7, with 7 bases fitting TRBD2. Unmatched junction bases numbered 10, after V lost 7 bases and J lost 4 bases. Per germline, CDR1 MDHEN and CDR2 SYDVKM. The CDR3 extends over 14 amino acids.

The chain joins TRBV6-5 to TRBJ2-7; TRBD2 is a possible D gene (5 bases). The CDR3 is 12 amino acids. Germline values: CDR1 MNHEY, CDR2 SVGAGI. V was shortened by 5 bases and J by 5 bases, with 10 bases between the two germline ends. The CDR3 reads CASSLNGDEQYF. Here the CDR3 DNA reads TGTGCCAGCAGTCTCAACGGGGACGAGCAGTACTTC.

This chain connects TRBV30 to TRBJ1-5; D gene ambiguous. Between the trimmed V and J ends, which lost 2 bases and 5 bases, there was a span of 10 bases. Germline loops: CDR1 GTSNPN, CDR2 SVGIG (reference sequence). This CDR3 has 13 residues. The CDR3 nucleotides read TGTGCCTGGAGTTCCGACACCTATCAGCCCCAGCATTTT. It encodes CAWSSDTYQPQHF. Using reference TRBV30 and TRBJ1-5 for the parts outside the CDR3, the full variable domain is SQTIHQWPATLVQPVGSPLSLECTVEGTSNPNLYWYRQAAGRGLQLLFYSVGIGQISSEVPQNLSASRPQDRQFILSSKKLLLSDSGFYLCAWSSDTYQPQHFGDGTRLSIL.